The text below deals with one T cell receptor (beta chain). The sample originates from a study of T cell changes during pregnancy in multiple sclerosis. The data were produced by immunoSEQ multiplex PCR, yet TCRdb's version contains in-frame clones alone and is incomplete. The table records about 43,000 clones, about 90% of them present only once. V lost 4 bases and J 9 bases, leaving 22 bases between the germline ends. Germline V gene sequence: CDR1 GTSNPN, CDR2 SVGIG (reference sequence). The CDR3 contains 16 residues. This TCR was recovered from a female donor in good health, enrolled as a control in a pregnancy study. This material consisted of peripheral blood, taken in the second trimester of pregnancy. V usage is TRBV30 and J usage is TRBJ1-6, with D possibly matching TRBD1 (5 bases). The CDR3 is CAWTGRDRSLGSPLHF. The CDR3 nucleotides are TGTGCCTGGACCGGGCGTGACAGAAGCCTTGGTTCACCCCTCCACTTT.